This is a list of T cell receptor beta chains from one sample in a study of blood T cell repertoires in COVID-19. The method was immunoSEQ multiplex PCR; TCRdb's version includes in-frame clones alone and lacks a portion of them. The data hold 200,000 to 250,000 clones, with roughly 85% observed a single time. Sequencing used peripheral blood. All receptors derive from a woman in her sixties or seventies with COVID-19, enrolled during active disease. CDR3s include the opening cysteine and the closing phenylalanine or tryptophan. Each record gives: CDR3 length, clone size, J gene, V gene, D gene, CDR3 DNA, CDR3 protein. The D gene is left open where the match is weak. Some rows mark clone size as missing; the rest say once, few, many or name a class of expanded clone.

>18|-|TRBJ1-3|TRBV4-1|TRBD1
TGCGCCAGCAGCCAAGATCCCGGGACAGGGATCTCTGGAAACACCATATATTTT
CASSQDPGTGISGNTIYF
>14|-|TRBJ2-2|TRBV4-1|-
TGCGCCAGCAGCCAGGGTCTAGGGGCCGGGGAGCTGTTTTTT
CASSQGLGAGELFF
>13|-|TRBJ1-1|TRBV6-5|-
TGTGCCAGCAGAATACAGGGAAACACTGAAGCTTTCTTT
CASRIQGNTEAFF
>11|-|TRBJ1-2|TRBV20-1|-
TGCAGTGCCAGGGGTCGCTATGGCTACACCTTC
CSARGRYGYTF
>17|-|TRBJ2-1|TRBV7-9|TRBD2
TGTGCCAGCAGCCTCGGGACTAGCGGGGCGTCAATCAATGAGCAGTTCTTC
CASSLGTSGASINEQFF
>15|-|TRBJ2-1|TRBV19|TRBD2
TGTGCCAGTACCAGCGGGGGGCCCCCCTACAATGAGCAGTTCTTC
CASTSGGPPYNEQFF
>15|once|TRBJ2-5|TRBV7-2|TRBD2
TGTGCCAGCAGCCCCCGGACTAGCATCAAGGCGGCCCAGTACTTC
CASSPRTSIKAAQYF
>17|once|TRBJ2-7|TRBV3-1/TRBV3-2|TRBD2
TGTGCCAGCAGCCAAGATCCCCCGGGTAGCGGGGGCCGCCTCGAGTACTTC
CASSQDPPGSGGRLEYF
>13|once|TRBJ2-5|TRBV19|-
TGTGCCAGTAGTATAGAGTTGGAGGAGACCCAGTACTTC
CASSIELEETQYF
>16|-|TRBJ1-2|TRBV2|-
TGTGCCAGCAGTGAAGCGCGGCGCCCTCCTAACTATGGCTACACCTTC
CASSEARRPPNYGYTF
>14|-|TRBJ1-4|TRBV2|-
TGTGCCAGCAGTTATGGCAGGGAAAATGAAAAACTGTTTTTT
CASSYGRENEKLFF
>15|-|TRBJ1-3|TRBV21-1|-
TGTGCCAGCAGCAGGAGCCGGGACACTTTTAACACCATATATTTT
CASSRSRDTFNTIYF
>15|few|TRBJ2-1|TRBV7-2|TRBD2
TGTGCCAGCAGCTCCTTTCGACTAGCGGCATTTGAGCAGTTCTTC
CASSSFRLAAFEQFF
>11|-|TRBJ2-3|TRBV12-3/TRBV12-4|-
TGTGCCAGCAGTTTGCGGGATACGCAGTATTTT
CASSLRDTQYF
>14|once|TRBJ1-2|TRBV7-8|-
TGTGCCAGCAGCCCGCGACAGGCTAACTATGGCTACACCTTC
CASSPRQANYGYTF
>13|-|TRBJ2-1|TRBV29-1|-
TGCAGCGTGCTCACTACCGGAGGAGGTGAGCAGTTCTTC
CSVLTTGGGEQFF
>15|-|TRBJ1-2|TRBV19|TRBD1
TGTGCCAGTACTGTACCGGGACAGAGGTCACTTGGCTACACCTTC
CASTVPGQRSLGYTF
>16|-|TRBJ1-1|TRBV19|TRBD1
TGTGCCAGTAGTATGGACCTACAGGGGATGAACACTGAAGCTTTCTTT
CASSMDLQGMNTEAFF
>12|-|TRBJ1-1|TRBV2|-
TGTGCCAGCAGGCGGGGCTACACTGAAGCTTTCTTT
CASRRGYTEAFF
>13|-|TRBJ1-1|TRBV29-1|-
TGCAGCGGCGGGTATTCAATGAACACTGAAGCTTTCTTT
CSGGYSMNTEAFF
>14|-|TRBJ2-3|TRBV4-2|TRBD2
TGTGCCAGCAGCCGGACTAGTATAGTGGATACGCAGTATTTT
CASSRTSIVDTQYF
>14|-|TRBJ2-5|TRBV5-1|-
TGCGCCAGCACTAGAGGGCCGTACCAAGAGACCCAGTACTTC
CASTRGPYQETQYF
>14|-|TRBJ2-7|TRBV7-9|-
TGTGCCAGCAGCTTGTCCAGGGACACCTACGAGCAGTACTTC
CASSLSRDTYEQYF
>20|-|TRBJ2-7|TRBV5-1|TRBD2
TGCGCCAGCAGCTTGGCTTCCGGACTAGCGGGATCTGCATCCCGCTACGAGCAGTACTTC
CASSLASGLAGSASRYEQYF
>14|-|TRBJ2-3|TRBV9|-
TGTGCCAGCAGCTTCAGTGGGGCCGGGGATACGCAGTATTTT
CASSFSGAGDTQYF
>14|-|TRBJ2-2|TRBV5-1|-
TGCGCCAGCAGCTTGGAATCCTACGCCGGGGAGCTGTTTTTT
CASSLESYAGELFF
>12|-|TRBJ1-5|TRBV12-3/TRBV12-4|-
TGTGCCAGCAGTAGGGAGAATCAGCCCCAGCATTTT
CASSRENQPQHF
>12|-|TRBJ1-5|TRBV2|-
TGTGCCAGCACGCCAGGCAATCAGCCCCAGCATTTT
CASTPGNQPQHF
>16|-|TRBJ2-7|TRBV3-1/TRBV3-2|TRBD1
TGTGCCAGCAGCCAAGATAAGACAGGGGTCTCCTACGAGCAGTACTTC
CASSQDKTGVSYEQYF
>15|-|TRBJ2-1|TRBV27|TRBD1
TGTGCCAGCAGTTTGGGACAGTCATTTATGAATGAGCAGTTCTTC
CASSLGQSFMNEQFF
>14|-|TRBJ2-7|TRBV5-1|TRBD1
TGCGCCAGCCGGGACAGGGACTCTTCGGGGGAGCAGTACTTC
CASRDRDSSGEQYF
>15|once|TRBJ2-5|TRBV6-6|TRBD1
TGTGCCAGCAGACTTGATGGGACAGGGACAGAGACCCAGTACTTC
CASRLDGTGTETQYF
>13|-|TRBJ1-5|TRBV30|TRBD1
TGTGCCTGGACAGGGGGCGAAGGGCAGCCCCAGCATTTT
CAWTGGEGQPQHF
>15|-|TRBJ1-3|TRBV5-1|-
TGCGCCAGCAGCTTGGACACCAACTCTGGAAACACCATATATTTT
CASSLDTNSGNTIYF
>14|-|TRBJ2-7|TRBV2|-
TGTGCCAGCACCCGGGGGGACACTACCTACGAGCAGTACTTC
CASTRGDTTYEQYF
>15|-|TRBJ2-7|TRBV9|-
TGTGCCAGCAGCCGAGGACTAACCGAAGAATACGAGCAGTACTTC
CASSRGLTEEYEQYF
>15|-|TRBJ2-2|TRBV6-1|TRBD1
TGTGCCAGCAGTGAAGCGACAGGGGGTTACGGGGAGCTGTTTTTT
CASSEATGGYGELFF